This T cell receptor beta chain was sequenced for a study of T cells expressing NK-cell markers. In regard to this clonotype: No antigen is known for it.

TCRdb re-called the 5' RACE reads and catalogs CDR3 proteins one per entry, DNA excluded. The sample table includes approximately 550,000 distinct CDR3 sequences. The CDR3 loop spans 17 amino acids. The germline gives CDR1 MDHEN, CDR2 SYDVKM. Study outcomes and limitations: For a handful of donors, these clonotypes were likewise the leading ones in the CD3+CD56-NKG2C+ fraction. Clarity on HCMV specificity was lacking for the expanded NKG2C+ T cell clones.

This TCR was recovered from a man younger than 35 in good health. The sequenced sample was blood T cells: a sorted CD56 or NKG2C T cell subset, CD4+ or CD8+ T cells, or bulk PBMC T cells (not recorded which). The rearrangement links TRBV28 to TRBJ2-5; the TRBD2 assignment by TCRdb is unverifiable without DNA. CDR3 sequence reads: CASSPAGTSGSLKTQYF.